Presented here are 5 T cell receptor beta chains from one specimen sequenced in a study of blood T cells in healthy people across ages. Together with a sample-barcoded 5' primer, a J-beta primer mix was included in a second PCR lasting roughly 6 to 12 cycles. TCRdb used MiXCR to reprocess the 5' RACE reads, holding one entry per CDR3 protein. The sample has 1.2 million to 1.5 million distinct CDR3 sequences, approximately 40% seen once; the top ten hold roughly 7.9%. The sequencing input was blood. Source of these receptors: a woman aged 18-30 years in good health.

The gene calls are TRBV5-1 and TRBJ2-7; TRBD1 might be the D (6 bases). Germline V lookup: CDR1 SGHRS, CDR2 YFSETQ. Trimming left V 0 bases short and J 1 base short, with 14 bases between. This CDR3 has 16 residues. CDR3 sequence: CASSLETGQQSYEQYF. The CDR3 DNA reads as TGCGCCAGCAGCTTGGAAACTGGACAGCAATCCTACGAGCAGTACTTC.

J is TRBJ2-5 and V is TRBV7-2, with 7 bases aligning to TRBD2. This CDR3 spans 14 amino acids. V lost 5 bases to trimming and J lost 5 bases; unmatched junction nucleotides: 8. Looked up from germline, CDR1 is SGHTA and CDR2 is FQGNSA. The CDR3 loop is CASSPGTNPETQYF. Here the CDR3 DNA reads TGTGCCAGCAGCCCCGGGACTAACCCGGAGACCCAGTACTTC. Using reference TRBV7-2 and TRBJ2-5 for the parts outside the CDR3, the full variable domain is GAGVSQSPSNKVTEKGKDVELRCDPISGHTALYWYRQSLGQGLEFLIYFQGNSAPDKSGLPSDRFSAERTGGSVSTLTIQRTQQEDSAVYLCASSPGTNPETQYFGPGTRLLVL.

This chain uses TRBV27 with TRBJ1-1; D unclear. Trimming left V 2 bases short and J 6 bases short, with 13 bases between. CDR3 length: 14 amino acids. Germline loops: CDR1 MNHEY, CDR2 SMNVEV (reference sequence). The CDR3 here is CASSLPGFPSEAFF. CDR3 bases: TGTGCCAGCAGTTTACCGGGGTTTCCCTCTGAAGCTTTCTTT.

CDR3 sequence: CAIRGPGEEAFF. The CDR3 DNA is TGTGCCATCAGAGGACCGGGCGAGGAAGCTTTCTTT. The rearrangement joins TRBV10-3 to TRBJ1-1; D gene uncertain. CDR3 length equals 12 residues. Germline lookup yields CDR1 ENHRY and CDR2 SYGVKD. V was clipped by 6 bases and J by 8 bases, with 13 bases between them.

The V gene is TRBV12-3 or TRBV12-4, the J gene TRBJ2-5; D not resolved. Trimming took 1 base from V and 7 from J, leaving 19 bases between them. The CDR3 is made up of 16 amino acids. The CDR3 coding sequence is TGTGCCAGCAGTTTAGGCTCCGGATTGGGCCTTGGGACCCAGTACTTC. This translates into CASSLGSGLGLGTQYF.